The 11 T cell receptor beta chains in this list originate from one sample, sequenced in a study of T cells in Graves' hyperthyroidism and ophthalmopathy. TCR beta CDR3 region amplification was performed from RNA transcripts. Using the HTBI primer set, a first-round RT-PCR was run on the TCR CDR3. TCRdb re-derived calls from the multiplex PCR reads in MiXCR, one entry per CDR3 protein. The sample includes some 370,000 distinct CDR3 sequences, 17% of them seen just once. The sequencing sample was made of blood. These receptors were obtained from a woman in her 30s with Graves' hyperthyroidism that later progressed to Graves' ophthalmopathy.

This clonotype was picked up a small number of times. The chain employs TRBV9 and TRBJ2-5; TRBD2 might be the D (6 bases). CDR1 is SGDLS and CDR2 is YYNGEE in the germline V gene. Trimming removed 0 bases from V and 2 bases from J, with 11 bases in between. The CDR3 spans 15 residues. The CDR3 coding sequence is TGTGCCAGCAGCGTAGCTGCAGGACTACAAGAGACCCAGTACTTC. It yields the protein CASSVAAGLQETQYF. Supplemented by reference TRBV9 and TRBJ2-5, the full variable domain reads DSGVTQTPKHLITATGQRVTLRCSPRSGDLSVYWYQQSLDQGLQFLIQYYNGEERAKGNILERFSAQQFPDLHSELNLSSLELGDSALYFCASSVAAGLQETQYFGPGTRLLVL.

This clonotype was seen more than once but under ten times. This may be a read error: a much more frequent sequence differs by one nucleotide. DNA of the CDR3: TGCGCCGGCTCCACAGGGTCTTCGGTCACTGAAGCTTTCTTT. Protein: CAGSTGSSVTEAFF. This chain joins TRBV10-2 and TRBJ1-1, with D perhaps TRBD1 (6 bases). Germline assignment: CDR1 WSHSY and CDR2 SAAADI. The V end was cut by 11 bases, the J end by 4 bases, with 20 bases between. The length of the CDR3 is 14 residues.

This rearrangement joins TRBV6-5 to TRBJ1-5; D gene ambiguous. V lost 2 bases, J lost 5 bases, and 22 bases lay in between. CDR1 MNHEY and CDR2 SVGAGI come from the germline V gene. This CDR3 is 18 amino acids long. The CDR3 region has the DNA TGTGCCAGCAGTTACGCCATAAGGAAAAGGGCCTCGGATCAGCCCCAGCATTTT. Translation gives CASSYAIRKRASDQPQHF.

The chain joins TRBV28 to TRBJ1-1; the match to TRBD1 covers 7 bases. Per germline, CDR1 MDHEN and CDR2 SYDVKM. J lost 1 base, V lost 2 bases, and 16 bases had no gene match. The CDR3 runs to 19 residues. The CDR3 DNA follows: TGTGCCAGCAGTTTACCTCCCTACGACTTGACAGGGACGAACACTGAAGCTTTCTTT. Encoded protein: CASSLPPYDLTGTNTEAFF.

The CDR3 sequence: CSVGLLAAYNEQFF. As DNA, the CDR3 is TGCAGCGTTGGTTTGCTAGCGGCTTACAATGAGCAGTTCTTC. The rearrangement uses TRBV29-1 and TRBJ2-1; 7 nucleotides match TRBD2. This CDR3 has 14 residues. The junction had 7 bases not matched to a gene; V was cut back by 4 bases and J by 4 bases. The germline V gene has CDR1 SQVTM and CDR2 ANQGSEA.

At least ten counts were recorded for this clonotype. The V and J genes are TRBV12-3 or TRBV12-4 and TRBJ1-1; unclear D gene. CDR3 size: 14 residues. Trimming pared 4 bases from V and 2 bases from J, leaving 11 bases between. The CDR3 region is CASSYRTTNTEAFF. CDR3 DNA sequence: TGTGCCAGCAGTTACAGAACTACAAACACTGAAGCTTTCTTT.

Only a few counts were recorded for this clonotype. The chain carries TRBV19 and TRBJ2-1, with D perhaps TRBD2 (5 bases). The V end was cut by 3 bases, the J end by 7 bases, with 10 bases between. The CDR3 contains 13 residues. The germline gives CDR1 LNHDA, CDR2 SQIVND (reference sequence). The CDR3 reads CASSIRRTNEQFF. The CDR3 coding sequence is TGTGCCAGTAGTATTCGTAGGACTAATGAGCAGTTCTTC. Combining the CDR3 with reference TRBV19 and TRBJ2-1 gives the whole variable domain DGGITQSPKYLFRKEGQNVTLSCEQNLNHDAMYWYRQDPGQGLRLIYYSQIVNDFQKGDIAEGYSVSREKKESFPLTVTSAQKNPTAFYLCASSIRRTNEQFFGPGTRLTVL.

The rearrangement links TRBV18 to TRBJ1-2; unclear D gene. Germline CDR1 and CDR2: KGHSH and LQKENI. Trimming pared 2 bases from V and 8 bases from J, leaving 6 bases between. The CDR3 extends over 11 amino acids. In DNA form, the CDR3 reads TGTGCCAGCTCACCAGGGGAGGGCTACACCTTC. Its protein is CASSPGEGYTF.

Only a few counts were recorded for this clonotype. CDR3 residues: CASSELRGRNTPGANVLTF. CDR3 in DNA: TGCGCCAGCAGCGAACTCAGGGGGCGCAACACTCCTGGGGCCAACGTCCTGACTTTC. V usage is TRBV5-1 and J usage is TRBJ2-6; 8 bases match TRBD1. The V gene's germline CDR1 is SGHRS and CDR2 YFSETQ. The CDR3 has 19 residues. V shed 4 bases and J 2 bases; nucleotides not matched to a gene: 14.

This chain's CDR3 is CASSQEPASGRYHEQYF. CDR3 DNA sequence: TGCGCCAGCAGCCAAGAGCCGGCTAGCGGGAGGTACCACGAGCAGTACTTC. This chain joins TRBV4-1 and TRBJ2-7; 11 nucleotides line up with TRBD2. This CDR3 is built from 17 residues. Germline-derived CDR1 and CDR2 are MGHRA and YSYEKL. J gave up 5 bases and V 0 bases, and 9 bases lay outside the gene matches.

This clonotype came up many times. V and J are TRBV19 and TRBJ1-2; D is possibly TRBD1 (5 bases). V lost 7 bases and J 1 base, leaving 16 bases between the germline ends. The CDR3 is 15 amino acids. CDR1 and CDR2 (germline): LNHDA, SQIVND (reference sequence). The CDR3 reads CASTLRSGDNYGYTF. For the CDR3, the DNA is TGTGCCAGTACCTTAAGGTCGGGGGATAACTATGGCTACACCTTC.